This T cell receptor beta chain derives from a study of T cell repertoires in cytomegalovirus infection. Across the study: From public TCR beta signatures came an indication of both CMV infection and matching HLA type. Study results and caveats: People with CMV and the relevant HLA were identified by cumulative public TCR beta family frequency. The ex vivo response showed dominance by HLA-C-restricted CMV-specific TCR beta clonotypes.

In germline, CDR1 is ENHRY, CDR2 SYGVKD. Deletions cut 2 bases from V and 0 bases from J, with 5 bases between. This CDR3 region has 14 residues. One entry per CDR3 protein, called by TCRdb with MiXCR from the reads. Seen here are just under 300,000 distinct CDR3 sequences, 9.6% observed once, and the top ten hold around 2.5%. Many counts were recorded for this clonotype. Its antigen is as yet unknown. Specimen: PBMCs. The origin of this receptor is a human donor in good health (CMV status not recorded). Some clones in this sample may be carry-over from other donors' samples. The J gene is TRBJ1-5, the V gene TRBV10-3; no reliable D call. DNA for the CDR3: TGTGCCATCAGTGAGGCTGATAGCAATCAGCCCCAGCATTTT. This sequence encodes CAISEADSNQPQHF.